The TCR beta chain described here comes from a study of vaccination and CD4 T cells after COVID-19. The overall study: Across the group, participants received two doses of either BNT162b2 or mRNA-1273 vaccine. Cellular stimulation was performed using overlapping spike peptides derived from SARS-CoV-2, HCoV-NL63, HCoV-OC43 and HCoV-229E.

Treatment defined: 10-day PBMC culture with coronavirus spike peptide pools or control peptides (ViraFEST assay). Fresh IL-2 medium replaced half the culture medium on days 3 and 7. Cultured CD4+ T-cell DNA underwent Oncomine TCR Beta short-read sequencing. A single record per CDR3 protein comes from TCRdb applying MiXCR to the PCR reads. Of some 14,000 distinct CDR3 sequences listed, nearly 75% were seen once; the top ten hold 16%. V lost 0 bases, J lost 3 bases, and 3 bases lay in between. Germline V CDR1 and CDR2: MNHEY, SVGAGI. CDR3 length: 12 residues. As for this clonotype: Its antigen is unidentified.

The source is a human donor who had recovered from COVID-19. The chain recombines TRBV6-5 with TRBJ2-7; D is ambiguous. What was sequenced was CD4+ T cells from blood, cultured in vitro. This CDR3 reads CASSYSDYEQYF. CDR3 coding DNA: TGTGCCAGCAGTTACTCTGACTACGAGCAGTACTTC.